The 17 T cell receptor beta chains below all came from one sample that was sequenced in a study of tumor-infiltrating lymphocytes in primary liver carcinoma. Starting material for RNA and DNA co-extraction consisted of about 19-32 mg of unsorted bulk tissue. The input was 450 to 500 ng total RNA; TCR beta cDNA was made from it with a constant-region primer. For TCR beta, libraries were produced by three nested multiplex PCR rounds using slightly modified ARM-PCR. The first two PCR rounds, around 10 cycles each, used TRBV1-TRBV30 forward primers and a C-beta reverse primer. A single record per CDR3 protein comes from TCRdb applying MiXCR to the multiplex PCR reads. Counted here are just under 55,000 distinct CDR3 sequences, 60% to 75% occurring once; the ten biggest clones make up roughly 26%. The sample comprised liver tumor tissue from sampling region 2. Noted subset: tumor region T2, inferior pole. The source of these receptors is a man aged 35 to 55 with primary liver carcinoma and hepatitis B virus infection.

The V and J genes are TRBV28 and TRBJ1-5; TRBD1 matches at 11 bases. V lost 8 bases to trimming and J lost 4 bases; unmatched junction nucleotides: 10. Per the germline V gene, CDR1 is MDHEN and CDR2 is SYDVKM. The CDR3 sequence is 16 residues long. The CDR3 DNA sequence: TGTGCCAGCGGTCGGACAGGGGGCTTGGAGAATCAGCCCCAGCATTTT. The encoded protein is CASGRTGGLENQPQHF.

Comment on this clonotype: At one boundary the junction diverges from the germline segment, which might be a read error. The chain uses TRBV7-9 and TRBJ2-2; the D gene is possibly TRBD2 (5 bases). This CDR3 contains 12 residues. Germline V gene data show CDR1 as SEHNR and CDR2 as FQNEAQ (reference sequence). Written as DNA, the CDR3 is TGTACCAGGAGCTTAGTTAACGGGGAGCTGTTATTT. This translates into CTRSLVNGELLF.

On this clonotype itself: Without the conserved terminal phenylalanine or tryptophan, this CDR3 likely stems from a read error. V gene TRBV12-3 or TRBV12-4 combines with J gene TRBJ1-6; 7 nucleotides agree with TRBD1. This CDR3 spans 15 amino acids. The CDR3 DNA is TGTGCCAGCAGACTCGACAGGGCCTATAATTCATCCCTCCACTCT. Its protein product is CASRLDRAYNSSLHS.

This clonotype showed up many times. A much larger clone differs by one base, so this may be a read error. This rearrangement joins TRBV6-1 to TRBJ2-5; no reliable D call. Germline lookup yields CDR1 MNHNS and CDR2 SASEGT. The CDR3 is 15 amino acids. The V gene lost 11 bases and the J gene lost 0 bases, with 19 bases spanning the gap. CDR3 sequence reads: CAGTIGRVNQETQYF. The CDR3 nucleotides read TGTGCCGGCACTATAGGACGGGTTAACCAAGAGACCCAGTACTTC.

As concerns this clonotype: Being one base from a much bigger clone, this may be a read error. V gene TRBV5-1 combines with J gene TRBJ2-2; the match to TRBD2 covers 10 bases. CDR3 size: 16 residues. Germline V gene sequence: CDR1 SGHRS, CDR2 YFSETQ. The V gene end was trimmed by 3 bases and the J gene end by 1 base; junction bases not matched to a gene: 3. The CDR3 region is CASSSRLAGNTGELFF. CDR3 coding DNA: TGCGCCAGCAGCTCTAGACTAGCGGGGAACACCGGGGAGCTGTTTTTT.

As concerns this clonotype: A much larger clonotype is one base distant, so this may be a read error. The chain is built from TRBV7-9 and TRBJ1-2; D might be TRBD1 (5 bases). This CDR3 region has 14 residues. Per germline, CDR1 SEHNR and CDR2 FQNEAQ (reference sequence). Trimming removed 5 bases at V and 4 bases at J, with 14 bases between. The CDR3 is CASSRDGLSYGYTF. The CDR3 DNA sequence: TGTGCCAGCAGCCGGGACGGATTGAGCTATGGCTACACCTTC.

Worth noting for this clonotype: The junction departs from germline at one end; a sequencing error may be responsible. The chain carries TRBV6-2 or TRBV6-3 and TRBJ2-1, with 9 bases identical to TRBD2. The CDR3 has 15 amino acids. Germline V CDR1 and CDR2: MNHEY, SVGEGT. DNA for the CDR3: TGTGTCAGCAGTTTTAGCGGGAGTAATTTGACTGAGCAGTTCTTC. Translating gives CVSSFSGSNLTEQFF.

This chain links TRBV11-2 with TRBJ2-1, with a possible D match to TRBD2 (5 bases). Deletions cut 3 bases from V and 13 bases from J, with 25 bases between. This CDR3 has 16 residues. CDR1 and CDR2 from the germline V gene are SGHAT and FQNNGV. The CDR3 reads CASSLDIGLAVGEQFF. DNA for the CDR3: TGTGCCAGCAGCTTGGATATCGGACTTGCCGTGGGTGAACAGTTCTTC.

The chain joins TRBV6-5 to TRBJ2-5; 11 positions match TRBD2. The V gene's germline CDR1 is MNHEY and CDR2 SVGAGI. V lost 8 bases, J lost 14 bases, and 19 bases stayed unmatched. This CDR3 spans 15 amino acids. CDR3 sequence: CASGSTSGVQETRYF. CDR3 nucleotides: TGTGCCAGCGGATCGACTAGCGGGGTCCAAGAGACCCGTTACTTC.

Notes on this clonotype: Germline and junction disagree at one end, which may indicate a read error. This CDR3 is CVSSLWGNYGYTF. Here the CDR3 DNA reads TGTGTCAGCAGTCTCTGGGGCAACTATGGTTATACCTTC. The chain uses TRBV11-1 and TRBJ1-2, with D possibly matching TRBD1 (5 bases). The CDR3 spans 13 residues. Germline values: CDR1 SGHAT, CDR2 FQDESV (reference sequence).

Of note for this clonotype: One end of the junction is discordant with germline, which a read error may explain. Here the CDR3 reads CVSSYAEVGTGELFF. The CDR3 coding sequence is TGTGTCAGCAGTTACGCAGAGGTCGGCACCGGGGAGCTGTTTTTT. This chain links TRBV6-5 with TRBJ2-2; no clear D. CDR3 length: 15 amino acids. CDR1 and CDR2 from the germline V gene are MNHEY and SVGAGI.

Comments on this clonotype: One junction end disagrees with the germline gene, perhaps due to a read error. The rearrangement joins TRBV5-5 to TRBJ2-1; D might be TRBD1 (5 bases). Germline V gene data show CDR1 as SGHKS and CDR2 as YYEKEE (reference sequence). This CDR3 has 12 amino acids. CDR3 protein: CASSLGPMGQLF. DNA of the CDR3: TGTGCCAGCAGCTTGGGTCCCATGGGGCAGTTATTC.

In regard to this clonotype: This CDR3 fails to terminate in the conserved phenylalanine or tryptophan, so it likely reflects a read error. The DNA is omitted, as the CDR3 cannot be located on it reliably, and the CDR3 follows TCRdb's listing. This sequence joins TRBV11-1 and TRBJ2-7; the D call in the table, TRBD1, was not verified against the DNA. The CDR3 is 15 amino acids long, termini counted. Per the germline V gene, CDR1 is SGHAT and CDR2 is FQDESV (reference sequence). The CDR3 loop reads CASRFDGQFSYEEYL.

V gene TRBV9 combines with J gene TRBJ2-5; either TRBD1 or TRBD2 may fit D (6 bases each). The germline V gene encodes CDR1 SGDLS and CDR2 YYNGEE. The length of the CDR3 is 18 residues. CDR3 DNA: TGTGCAAACAGCCCGAGCAGGGGTCCTAGCGTCTACCAAGAGACCCAGTACTTC. Amino acid sequence: CANSPSRGPSVYQETQYF.

This clonotype occurred many times. V usage is TRBV10-3 and J usage is TRBJ2-2; D may be TRBD1 or TRBD2 (5 bases each). The CDR3 runs to 16 residues. Per germline, CDR1 ENHRY and CDR2 SYGVKD. The V gene lost 5 bases and the J gene lost 4 bases, with 17 bases spanning the gap. The CDR3 sequence: CAISQHRGASTGELFF. The CDR3 nucleotides are TGTGCCATCAGTCAGCATAGAGGGGCAAGCACCGGGGAGCTGTTTTTT.

With respect to this clonotype: It may be a read error: a sequence one base away is much more abundant. The chain couples TRBV7-9 to TRBJ2-3; D is uncertain. The CDR3 is 12 amino acids. CDR1 is SEHNR, CDR2 FQNEAQ, per germline (reference sequence). Trimming cost V 7 bases and J 3 bases, with 8 bases left between them. The CDR3 DNA reads TGTGCCAGCAACCACGGGACAGATACGCAGTATTTT. As protein: CASNHGTDTQYF.

The V and J genes are TRBV5-5 and TRBJ2-2; TRBD2 aligns across 7 bases. Germline lookup yields CDR1 SGHKS and CDR2 YYEKEE (reference sequence). The CDR3 contains 13 residues. The CDR3 coding sequence is TGTGCAAGCGACTCGGGGGGTATCGGGGAGCTGTTTTTT. This codes for CASDSGGIGELFF.